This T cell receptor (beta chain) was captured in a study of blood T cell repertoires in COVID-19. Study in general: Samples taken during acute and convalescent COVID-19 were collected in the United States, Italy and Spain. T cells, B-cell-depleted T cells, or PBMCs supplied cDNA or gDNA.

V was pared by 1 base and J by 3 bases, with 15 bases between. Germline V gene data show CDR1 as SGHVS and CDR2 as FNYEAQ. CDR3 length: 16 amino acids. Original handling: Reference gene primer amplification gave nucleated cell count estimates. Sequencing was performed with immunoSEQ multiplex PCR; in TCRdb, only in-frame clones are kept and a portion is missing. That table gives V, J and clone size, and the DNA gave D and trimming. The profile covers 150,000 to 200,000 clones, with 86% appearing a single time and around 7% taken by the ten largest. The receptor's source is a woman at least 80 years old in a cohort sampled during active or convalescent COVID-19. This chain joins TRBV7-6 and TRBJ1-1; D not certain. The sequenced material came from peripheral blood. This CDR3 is CASSLESRPHYTEAFF. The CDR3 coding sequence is TGTGCCAGCAGCTTAGAGTCGCGTCCGCATTACACTGAAGCTTTCTTT. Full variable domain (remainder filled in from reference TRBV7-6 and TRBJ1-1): GAGVSQSPRYKVTKRGQDVALRCDPISGHVSLYWYRQALGQGPEFLTYFNYEAQQDKSGLPNDRFSAERPEGSISTLTIQRTEQRDSAMYRCASSLESRPHYTEAFFGQGTRLTVV.